Here is one T cell receptor (beta chain) with its context. Its antigen is unidentified. The data originate from a study of radiotherapy plus CTLA-4 blockade in lung cancer. Study details: Overall, approximately 18% of patients showed an objective response, while about 29% attained disease control.

Broader study findings: Alongside interferon-beta, early blood T cell clone dynamics were reportedly the best predictor of response. Subsequent to radiotherapy plus ipilimumab, tumor-derived TCR clones underwent expansion in blood.

The germline gives CDR1 SGHRS, CDR2 YFSETQ. The CDR3 runs 14 residues. Trimming took off 4 bases at V and 0 bases at J, with 8 bases between the two ends. Alongside CTLA-4 blockade with ipilimumab, patients with chemo-refractory metastatic non-small-cell lung cancer received focal radiation. Only in-frame clones appear in the TCRdb table, and some are missing; sequencing was by immunoSEQ multiplex PCR. The sample has around 40,000 clones; more than 65% are singletons. The clonotype originates from a human donor with non-small cell lung cancer who had stable disease on radiotherapy plus ipilimumab. The rearrangement joins TRBV5-1 to TRBJ1-3; tentative D call: TRBD1 (6 bases). This specimen was peripheral blood, taken from a patient treated with radiotherapy plus ipilimumab. The CDR3 DNA sequence: TGCGCCAGCAGCGGGGGGGCCTCTGGAAACACCATATATTTT. Protein sequence: CASSGGASGNTIYF.